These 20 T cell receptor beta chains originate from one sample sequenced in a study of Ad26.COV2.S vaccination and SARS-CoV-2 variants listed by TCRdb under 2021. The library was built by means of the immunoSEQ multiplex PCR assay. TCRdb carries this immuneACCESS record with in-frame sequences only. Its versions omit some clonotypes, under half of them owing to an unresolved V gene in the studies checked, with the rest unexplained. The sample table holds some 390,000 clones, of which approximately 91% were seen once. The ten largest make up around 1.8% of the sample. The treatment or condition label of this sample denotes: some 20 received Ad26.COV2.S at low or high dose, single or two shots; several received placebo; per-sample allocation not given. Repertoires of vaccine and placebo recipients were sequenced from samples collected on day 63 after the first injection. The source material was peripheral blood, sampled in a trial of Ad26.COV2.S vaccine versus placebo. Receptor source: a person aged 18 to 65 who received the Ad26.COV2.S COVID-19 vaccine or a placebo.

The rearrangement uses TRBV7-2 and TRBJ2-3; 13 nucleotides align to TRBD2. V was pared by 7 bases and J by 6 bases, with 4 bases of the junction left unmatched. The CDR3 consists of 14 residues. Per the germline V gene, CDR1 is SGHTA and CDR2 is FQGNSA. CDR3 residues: CASTRTSGSDTQYF. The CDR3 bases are TGTGCCAGCACCCGGACTAGCGGGAGTGATACGCAGTATTTT.

The CDR3 region is CASSFIGQGASPLHF. Here the CDR3 DNA reads TGTGCCAGCAGCTTTATTGGACAGGGCGCTTCACCCCTCCACTTT. V gene TRBV5-8 combines with J gene TRBJ1-6; 8 positions match TRBD1. CDR3 length equals 15 residues. The V segment lost 2 bases and the J segment 9 bases; nucleotides outside the gene matches: 7. The germline gives CDR1 SGHTS, CDR2 YDEGEE.

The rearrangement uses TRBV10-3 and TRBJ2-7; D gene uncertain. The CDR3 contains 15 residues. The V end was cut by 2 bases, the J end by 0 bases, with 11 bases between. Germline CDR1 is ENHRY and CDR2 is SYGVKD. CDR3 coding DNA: TGTGCCATCAGTGAGACTTGGCGGTCCTCCTACGAGCAGTACTTC. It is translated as CAISETWRSSYEQYF.

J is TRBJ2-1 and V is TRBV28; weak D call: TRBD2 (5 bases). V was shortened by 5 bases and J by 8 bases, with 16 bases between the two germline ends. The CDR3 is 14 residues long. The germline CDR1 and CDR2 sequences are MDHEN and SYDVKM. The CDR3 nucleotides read TGTGCCAGCAGTCTTACTAGTAATGTCGATGAGCAGTTCTTC. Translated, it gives CASSLTSNVDEQFF.

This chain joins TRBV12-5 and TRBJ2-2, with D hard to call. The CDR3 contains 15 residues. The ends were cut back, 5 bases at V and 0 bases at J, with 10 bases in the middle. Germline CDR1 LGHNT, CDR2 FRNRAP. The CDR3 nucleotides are TGTGCTAGTGGTCCTAGAGGACCGAACACCGGGGAGCTGTTTTTT. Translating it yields CASGPRGPNTGELFF.

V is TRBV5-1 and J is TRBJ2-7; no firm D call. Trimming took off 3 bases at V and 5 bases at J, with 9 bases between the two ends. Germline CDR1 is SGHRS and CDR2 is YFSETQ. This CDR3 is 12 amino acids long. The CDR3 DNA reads TGCGCCAGCAGCTCGGTACACCACGAGCAGTACTTC. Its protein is CASSSVHHEQYF. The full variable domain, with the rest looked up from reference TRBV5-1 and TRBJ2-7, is KAGVTQTPRYLIKTRGQQVTLSCSPISGHRSVSWYQQTPGQGLQFLFEYFSETQRNKGNFPGRFSGRQFSNSRSEMNVSTLELGDSALYLCASSSVHHEQYFGPGTRLTVT.

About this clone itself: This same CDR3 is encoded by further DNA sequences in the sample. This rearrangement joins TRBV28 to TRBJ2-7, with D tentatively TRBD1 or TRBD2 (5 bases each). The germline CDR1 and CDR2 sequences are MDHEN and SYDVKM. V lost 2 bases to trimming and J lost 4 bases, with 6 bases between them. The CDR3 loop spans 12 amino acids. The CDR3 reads CASSLEGYEQYF. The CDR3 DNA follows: TGTGCCAGCAGTTTAGAGGGGTACGAGCAGTACTTC.

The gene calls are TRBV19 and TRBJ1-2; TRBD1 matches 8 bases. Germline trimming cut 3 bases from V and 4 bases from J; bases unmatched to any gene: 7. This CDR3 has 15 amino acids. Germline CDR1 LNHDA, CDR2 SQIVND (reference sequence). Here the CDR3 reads CASSMQGALVYGYTF. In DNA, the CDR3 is TGTGCCAGTAGTATGCAGGGGGCGCTGGTCTATGGCTACACCTTC.

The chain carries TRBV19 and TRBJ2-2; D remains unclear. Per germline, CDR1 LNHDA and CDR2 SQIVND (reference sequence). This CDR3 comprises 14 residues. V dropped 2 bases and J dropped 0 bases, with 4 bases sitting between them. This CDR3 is CASSISANTGELFF. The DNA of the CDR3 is TGTGCCAGTAGTATATCTGCGAACACCGGGGAGCTGTTTTTT.

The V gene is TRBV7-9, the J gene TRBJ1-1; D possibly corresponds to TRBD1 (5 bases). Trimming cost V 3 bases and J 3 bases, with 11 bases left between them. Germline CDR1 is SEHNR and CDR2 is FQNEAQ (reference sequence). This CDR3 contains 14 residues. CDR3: CASSFSRQHTEAFF. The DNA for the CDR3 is TGTGCCAGCAGCTTTTCCCGACAGCACACTGAAGCTTTCTTT.

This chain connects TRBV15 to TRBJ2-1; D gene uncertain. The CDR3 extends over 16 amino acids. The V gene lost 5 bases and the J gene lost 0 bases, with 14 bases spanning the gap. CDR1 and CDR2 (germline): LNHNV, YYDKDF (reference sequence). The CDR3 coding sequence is TGTGCCACCAGCGCCCCGCAGCCGAGCTCCTACAATGAGCAGTTCTTC. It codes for CATSAPQPSSYNEQFF.

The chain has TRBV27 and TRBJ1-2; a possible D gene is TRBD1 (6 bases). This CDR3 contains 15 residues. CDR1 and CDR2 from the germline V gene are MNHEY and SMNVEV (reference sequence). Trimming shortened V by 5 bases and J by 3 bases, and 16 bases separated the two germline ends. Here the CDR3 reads CASSPIPTGHYGYTF. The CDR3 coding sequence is TGTGCCAGCAGTCCTATCCCTACAGGGCACTATGGCTACACCTTC.

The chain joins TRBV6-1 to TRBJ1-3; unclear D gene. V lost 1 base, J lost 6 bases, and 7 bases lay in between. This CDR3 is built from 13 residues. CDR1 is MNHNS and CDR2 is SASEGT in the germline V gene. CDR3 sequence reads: CASSEGWANTIYF. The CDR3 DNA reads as TGTGCCAGCAGTGAAGGATGGGCAAACACCATATATTTT.

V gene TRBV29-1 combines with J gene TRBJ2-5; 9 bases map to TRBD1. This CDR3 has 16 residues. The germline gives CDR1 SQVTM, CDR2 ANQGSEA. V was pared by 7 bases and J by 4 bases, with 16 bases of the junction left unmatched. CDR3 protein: CSAGVIPGTGIETQYF. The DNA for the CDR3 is TGCAGCGCTGGTGTAATCCCCGGGACAGGGATAGAGACCCAGTACTTC.

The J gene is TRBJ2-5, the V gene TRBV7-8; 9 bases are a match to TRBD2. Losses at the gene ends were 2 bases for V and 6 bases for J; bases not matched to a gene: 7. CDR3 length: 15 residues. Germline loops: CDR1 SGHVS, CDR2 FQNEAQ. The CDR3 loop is CASSLPAGGRQTQYF. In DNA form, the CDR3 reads TGTGCCAGCAGCTTACCAGCGGGGGGAAGGCAGACCCAGTACTTC.

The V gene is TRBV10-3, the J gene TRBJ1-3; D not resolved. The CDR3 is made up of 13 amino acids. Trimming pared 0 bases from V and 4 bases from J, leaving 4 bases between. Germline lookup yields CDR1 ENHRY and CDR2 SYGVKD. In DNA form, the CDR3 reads TGTGCCATCAGTGAGTCGGGGGGAAACACCATATATTTT. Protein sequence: CAISESGGNTIYF.

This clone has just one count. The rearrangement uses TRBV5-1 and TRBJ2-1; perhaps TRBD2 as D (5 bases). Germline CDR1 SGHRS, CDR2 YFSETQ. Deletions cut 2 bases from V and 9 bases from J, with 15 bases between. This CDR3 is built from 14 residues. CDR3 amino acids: CASSLTRTSGEQFF. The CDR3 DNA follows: TGCGCCAGCAGCTTAACTAGGACCAGCGGTGAGCAGTTCTTC.

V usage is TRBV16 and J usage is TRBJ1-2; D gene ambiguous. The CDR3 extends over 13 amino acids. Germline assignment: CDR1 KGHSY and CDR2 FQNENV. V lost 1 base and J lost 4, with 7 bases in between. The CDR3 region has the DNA TGTGCCAGCAGCCAATTAGATAGCTATGGCTACACCTTC. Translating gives CASSQLDSYGYTF.

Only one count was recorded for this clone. CDR3 loop: CASTKAGGGYEQYF. The CDR3 DNA follows: TGTGCCAGCACCAAGGCTGGCGGGGGCTACGAGCAGTACTTC. The chain recombines TRBV6-5 with TRBJ2-7, with 7 bases matching TRBD2. With 7 bases clipped from V and 3 bases from J, the junction kept 9 bases outside the gene matches. The CDR3 runs 14 residues. The V gene's germline CDR1 is MNHEY and CDR2 SVGAGI.

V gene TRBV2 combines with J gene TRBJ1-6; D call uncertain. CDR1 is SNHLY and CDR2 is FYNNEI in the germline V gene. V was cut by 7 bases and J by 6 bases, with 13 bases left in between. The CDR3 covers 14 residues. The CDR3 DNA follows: TGTGCCAGCAAGGAAGGGCGCCTTAATTCACCCCTCCACTTT. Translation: CASKEGRLNSPLHF. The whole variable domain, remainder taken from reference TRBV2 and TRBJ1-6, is EPEVTQTPSHQVTQMGQEVILRCVPISNHLYFYWYRQILGQKVEFLVSFYNNEISEKSEIFDDQFSVERPDGSNFTLKIRSTKLEDSAMYFCASKEGRLNSPLHFGNGTRLTVT.